This T cell receptor (beta chain) originates from a study of OX40 agonist ivuxolimab in advanced cancers. Study as a whole: Patients were given ivuxolimab, an antibody that agonizes OX40 (CD134). Study conclusions and caveats: Compared with others, partial responders at 0.1-3.0 mg/kg displayed clonal expansion among the lowest. With doses of 0.1 to 3.0 mg/kg, CD4+ and CD8+ blood T cells had undergone clonal expansion by week 6.

TCRdb's table, derived via immunoSEQ multiplex PCR, lists solely in-frame clones and lacks some. The table lists tens of thousands of clones, approximately 84% of them singletons, with about 27% in the top ten. Worth noting for this clone: Its matching antigen is unknown.

Per the germline V gene, CDR1 is SGHAT and CDR2 is FQNNGV. The CDR3 contains 12 residues. V was clipped by 10 bases and J by 4 bases; unmatched bases: 4. Material: CD4+ or CD8+ T cells sorted from blood, obtained in a trial of the OX40 agonist ivuxolimab. The receptor was isolated from an adult with an advanced solid tumor such as melanoma, head and neck, liver or kidney cancer. The chain joins TRBV11-2 to TRBJ1-3; 7 nucleotides match TRBD1. CDR3 residues: CATLTGGNTIYF. DNA for the CDR3: TGTGCCACCTTGACAGGGGGAAACACCATATATTTT.